This T cell receptor beta chain was obtained from a study of T-cell reconstitution after alpha-beta-depleted transplantation in children. V was pared by 4 bases and J by 3 bases, with 12 bases between. Germline CDR1 reads MNHEY; CDR2 reads SVGEGT. This CDR3 spans 14 amino acids. TCRbeta library preparation incorporated unique molecular identifiers. TCRdb recomputed calls from the PCR reads with MiXCR, one row per CDR3 protein. The repertoire holds some 490,000 distinct CDR3 sequences, 12% seen once, with under 7% in the top ten. In its sample, this clonotype was seen a few times. Sequences were derived from PBMCs from the stem cell graft donor, sampled from the stem cell graft. The chain recombines TRBV6-2 or TRBV6-3 with TRBJ1-1; D uncertain. This TCR was sampled from a human donor who donated a stem cell graft to a child with combined immunodeficiency. CDR3 in DNA: TGTGCCAGCAGTTTCCCTGACACATACACTGAAGCTTTCTTT. Translating it yields CASSFPDTYTEAFF.